This T cell receptor beta chain came from a study of cytomegalovirus exposure and HLA in healthy donors. Study findings and constraints: With high specificity and sensitivity, the classifier reportedly diagnosed cytomegalovirus status. The dataset shows that most TCR sequences were rare, while some public TCRs occurred in many donors. Later analysis showed TCR association rates varying by HLA locus, highest for DRB1 and lowest for HLA-C.

The PCR made use of 60 Vbeta and 13 Jbeta primers. Assay used: immunoSEQ multiplex PCR; TCRdb lists only in-frame clones, some missing. The table records about 88,000 clones, 69% of them present only once. Concerning this clone: Its antigen is unidentified.

V lost 6 bases, J lost 6 bases, and 5 bases stayed unmatched. The germline V gene has CDR1 SQVTM and CDR2 ANQGSEA. The CDR3 consists of 14 residues. The sample taken for sequencing was PBMCs. The chain employs TRBV29-1 and TRBJ2-1; 13 positions match TRBD2. The source is a man aged 45-65 years in good health and CMV-seronegative. The CDR3 coding sequence is TGCAGCGTCCAAGGGACTAGCGGGGCCAATGAGCAGTTCTTC. This gives the protein CSVQGTSGANEQFF.